These 25 T cell receptor beta chains share one sample of origin, sequenced in a study of control samples from healthy donors and cancer patients. Using immunoSEQ multiplex PCR, the repertoire was profiled, and TCRdb retains in-frame clones only, with some absent. The data contain about 150,000 clones, around 95% of them seen just once; the ten biggest clones take up around 6.2%. Sequencing input: blood. The receptors come from a man between 35 and 55 years old in good health.

CDR3 nucleotides: TGTGCCAGCAGTTTGACAGGGGGTTACACAGATACGCAGTATTTT. Its protein is CASSLTGGYTDTQYF. The rearrangement joins TRBV6-5 to TRBJ2-3, with 9 bases identical to TRBD1. This CDR3 comprises 15 residues. V was clipped by 4 bases and J by 2 bases; unmatched bases: 4. Germline loops: CDR1 MNHEY, CDR2 SVGAGI.

V is TRBV6-4 and J is TRBJ1-4; 8 positions match TRBD1. CDR3 length: 16 residues. Germline loops: CDR1 MRHNA, CDR2 SNTAGT. Unmatched junction bases numbered 6, after V lost 3 bases and J lost 3 bases. CDR3 nucleotide sequence: TGTGCCAGCAGTGATTCAGGGGGCGGGTCTAATGAAAAACTGTTTTTT. Translating it yields CASSDSGGGSNEKLFF.

The rearrangement joins TRBV7-9 to TRBJ2-1; a weak D match, TRBD2 (7 bases). CDR1 is SEHNR and CDR2 is FQNEAQ in the germline V gene (reference sequence). CDR3 length: 13 residues. Trimming removed 5 bases from V and 16 bases from J, with 21 bases in between. The DNA for the CDR3 is TGTGCCAGCAGCCCCACAGATTCGGGGGGCGGCTTCTTC. This gives the protein CASSPTDSGGGFF.

The V gene is TRBV3-1 (or the pseudogene TRBV3-2), the J gene TRBJ1-2; D call uncertain. CDR1 and CDR2 from the germline V gene are LGHDT and YNNKEL (reference sequence). The CDR3 is made up of 14 amino acids. With 0 bases removed from V and 8 bases from J, the gap between germline ends came to 13 bases. The CDR3 is CASSQDGYRGGYTF. The CDR3 region has the DNA TGTGCCAGCAGCCAAGATGGCTATCGAGGGGGCTACACCTTC.

The chain links TRBV3-1 (or the pseudogene TRBV3-2) to TRBJ1-4, with a tentative D call TRBD1 (6 bases). V was cut by 3 bases and J by 0 bases, with 11 bases left in between. Per the germline V gene, CDR1 is LGHDT and CDR2 is YNNKEL (reference sequence). The CDR3 runs to 16 residues. Here the CDR3 reads CASSHGGGATNEKLFF. The DNA of the CDR3 is TGTGCCAGCAGCCACGGAGGGGGGGCAACTAATGAAAAACTGTTTTTT.

The rearrangement joins TRBV7-9 to TRBJ1-3; 7 nucleotides match TRBD1. Germline CDR1 reads SEHNR; CDR2 reads FQNEAQ (reference sequence). The CDR3 consists of 16 residues. J lost 4 bases, V lost 5 bases, and 11 bases had no gene match. The CDR3 DNA sequence: TGTGCCAGCAGCCGACAGGGCCGCGCATCAGGAAACACCATATATTTT. This codes for CASSRQGRASGNTIYF. Based on the CDR3 plus reference TRBV7-9 and TRBJ1-3, the full variable domain is DTGVSQNPRHKITKRGQNVTFRCDPISEHNRLYWYRQTLGQGPEFLTYFQNEAQLEKSRLLSDRFSAERPKGSFSTLEIQRTEQGDSAMYLCASSRQGRASGNTIYFGEGSWLTVV.

The V call is TRBV27, the J call TRBJ1-4, with D hard to call. This CDR3 contains 14 residues. Germline-derived CDR1 and CDR2 are MNHEY and SMNVEV (reference sequence). V lost 5 bases and J 4 bases, leaving 11 bases between the germline ends. The CDR3 nucleotides read TGTGCCAGCAGTCCCCGCGGGCTTAATGAAAAACTGTTTTTT. Protein: CASSPRGLNEKLFF.

J is TRBJ1-1 and V is TRBV7-9, with TRBD1 identical over 8 bases. Germline CDR1 reads SEHNR; CDR2 reads FQNEAQ (reference sequence). This CDR3 contains 19 residues. Germline trimming cut 1 base from V and 0 bases from J; bases unmatched to any gene: 13. CDR3 nucleotide sequence: TGTGCCAGCAGCTTAGAGGGAACGGCAGGGGGCCTGATGAACACTGAAGCTTTCTTT. Its translation: CASSLEGTAGGLMNTEAFF.

The chain recombines TRBV5-1 with TRBJ1-1; unclear D gene. V was pared by 4 bases and J by 6 bases, with 10 bases between. The germline CDR1 and CDR2 sequences are SGHRS and YFSETQ. CDR3 length equals 12 residues. In DNA form, the CDR3 reads TGCGCCAGCAGCGCTGCCCAGGCTGAAGCTTTCTTT. Amino acids: CASSAAQAEAFF.

The chain has TRBV29-1 and TRBJ1-3; unclear D gene. This CDR3 is 14 amino acids long. The V gene lost 3 bases and the J gene lost 0 bases, with 9 bases spanning the gap. Germline V CDR1 and CDR2: SQVTM, ANQGSEA. The CDR3 DNA is TGCAGCGTTGATGAGACGGTCTCTGGAAACACCATATATTTT. Translating gives CSVDETVSGNTIYF. Drawing the rest from reference TRBV29-1 and TRBJ1-3, the complete variable domain is SAVISQKPSRDICQRGTSLTIQCQVDSQVTMMFWYRQQPGQSLTLIATANQGSEATYESGFVIDKFPISRPNLTFSTLTVSNMSPEDSSIYLCSVDETVSGNTIYFGEGSWLTVV.

The chain couples TRBV6-2 or TRBV6-3 to TRBJ2-3; 11 nucleotides line up with TRBD2. Germline-derived CDR1 and CDR2 are MNHEY and SVGEGT. The CDR3 extends over 15 amino acids. V dropped 2 bases and J dropped 4; count of bases not matched to a gene: 2. CDR3 bases: TGTGCCAGCAGTTACGTAGCGGGGGGGGCAGATACGCAGTATTTT. Protein: CASSYVAGGADTQYF.

The chain has TRBV5-1 and TRBJ2-3; tentative D call: TRBD1 (6 bases). The CDR3 runs to 16 residues. CDR1 is SGHRS, CDR2 YFSETQ, per germline. The germline V and J ends were trimmed by 4 bases and 0 bases, with 15 bases remaining between them. The CDR3 spells CASSLDGRGSTDTQYF. The CDR3 DNA sequence: TGCGCCAGCAGCCTCGATGGAAGGGGGAGCACAGATACGCAGTATTTT.

The chain employs TRBV27 and TRBJ2-7, with D unclear. The CDR3 loop spans 12 amino acids. V gave up 2 bases and J gave up 6 bases, with 8 bases separating them. The germline CDR1 and CDR2 sequences are MNHEY and SMNVEV (reference sequence). CDR3 loop: CASSLRLGEQYF. CDR3 in DNA: TGTGCCAGCAGTTTAAGGCTAGGCGAGCAGTACTTC.

The gene calls are TRBV10-3 and TRBJ1-4; TRBD1 agrees at 7 bases. This CDR3 comprises 14 residues. The V and J ends lost 3 bases and 8 bases, in that order; junction bases with no gene match: 6. CDR1 and CDR2 from the germline V gene are ENHRY and SYGVKD. CDR3 nucleotide sequence: TGTGCCATCAGTGATGAGGGGGCGGGCGAAAAACTGTTTTTT. This sequence encodes CAISDEGAGEKLFF.

The J gene is TRBJ1-2, the V gene TRBV19; 7 bases map to TRBD1. V gave up 7 bases and J gave up 6 bases; unmatched junction bases: 11. Looked up from germline, CDR1 is LNHDA and CDR2 is SQIVND (reference sequence). CDR3 length equals 14 residues. This chain's CDR3 is CASTKKRGRDGYTF. CDR3 DNA: TGTGCCAGTACCAAAAAAAGGGGGCGCGATGGCTACACCTTC.

This sequence joins TRBV11-2 and TRBJ1-1; 7 bases map to TRBD1. There are 14 residues in the CDR3. Trimming cost V 0 bases and J 5 bases; bases outside gene matches: 3. CDR1 is SGHAT and CDR2 is FQNNGV in the germline V gene. CDR3 sequence: CASSLEPRGTEAFF. The DNA of the CDR3 is TGTGCCAGCAGCTTAGAGCCCAGGGGGACTGAAGCTTTCTTT. Supplemented by reference TRBV11-2 and TRBJ1-1, the full variable domain reads EAGVAQSPRYKIIEKRQSVAFWCNPISGHATLYWYQQILGQGPKLLIQFQNNGVVDDSQLPKDRFSAERLKGVDSTLKIQPAKLEDSAVYLCASSLEPRGTEAFFGQGTRLTVV.

The CDR3 sequence is CASSPQPGLAGDEQFF. CDR3 sequence (DNA): TGTGCCAGTAGTCCCCAACCGGGACTAGCGGGGGATGAGCAGTTCTTC. The chain couples TRBV19 to TRBJ2-1; TRBD2 matches 14 bases. CDR1 and CDR2 from the germline V gene are LNHDA and SQIVND (reference sequence). The CDR3 loop spans 16 amino acids. J gave up 8 bases and V 5 bases, and 8 bases lay outside the gene matches.

As concerns this clone: An end of the junction does not agree with germline; a read error may underlie this. This chain joins TRBV5-1 and TRBJ2-7; 7 bases are a match to TRBD2. The CDR3 contains 14 residues. The germline gives CDR1 SGHRS, CDR2 YFSETQ. The CDR3 spells CASSVGEGVSDFDF. For the CDR3, the DNA is TGCGCCAGCAGCGTAGGGGAGGGTGTGTCGGATTTCGACTTC.

The chain recombines TRBV5-1 with TRBJ1-1, with D perhaps matching TRBD1 (5 bases). From germline, CDR1 is SGHRS and CDR2 YFSETQ. The germline V and J ends were trimmed by 2 bases and 8 bases, with 10 bases remaining between them. This CDR3 region has 12 residues. In nucleotides, the CDR3 is TGCGCCAGCAGCTTTTCCGGGGCAGAAGCTTTCTTT. Amino acid sequence: CASSFSGAEAFF.

This chain's CDR3 is CASSFSGLSGAFF. In DNA, the CDR3 is TGTGCCAGCAGTTTTAGCGGGTTAAGCGGAGCTTTCTTT. This chain uses TRBV27 with TRBJ1-1; D call uncertain. CDR3 length: 13 amino acids. The germline CDR1 and CDR2 sequences are MNHEY and SMNVEV (reference sequence). V was clipped by 3 bases and J by 10 bases, with 15 bases between them.

The gene calls are TRBV27 and TRBJ1-4, with a weak D call TRBD1 (6 bases). Germline V gives CDR1 MNHEY, CDR2 SMNVEV (reference sequence). V was shortened by 5 bases and J by 3 bases, with 13 bases between the two germline ends. This CDR3 contains 15 residues. CDR3 amino acids: CASSPRGLPNEKLFF. CDR3 sequence (DNA): TGTGCCAGCAGTCCCCGGGGGCTTCCTAATGAAAAACTGTTTTTT.

The chain links TRBV27 to TRBJ1-1; D is possibly TRBD1 (5 bases). The CDR3 is 13 amino acids. CDR1 and CDR2 from the germline V gene are MNHEY and SMNVEV (reference sequence). V dropped 2 bases and J dropped 8 bases, with 12 bases sitting between them. The CDR3 nucleotides are TGTGCCAGCAGTTTAGGCCAGGGCCCAGAAGCTTTCTTT. The encoded protein is CASSLGQGPEAFF.

V usage is TRBV7-2 and J usage is TRBJ2-1; a weak D match, TRBD2 (7 bases). CDR3 length: 15 amino acids. V was clipped by 5 bases and J by 2 bases, with 13 bases between them. Germline CDR1 SGHTA, CDR2 FQGNSA. The CDR3 region has the DNA TGTGCCAGCAGCCCACGGGGGGCGGCCTACAATGAGCAGTTCTTC. Translated: CASSPRGAAYNEQFF.

The gene calls are TRBV7-9 and TRBJ2-2, with D unresolved. Trimming shortened V by 1 base and J by 5 bases, and 5 bases separated the two germline ends. Germline CDR1 reads SEHNR; CDR2 reads FQNEAQ (reference sequence). The CDR3 sequence is 13 residues long. CDR3 sequence: CASSLDLTGELFF. Written as DNA, the CDR3 is TGTGCCAGCAGCTTAGACTTAACCGGGGAGCTGTTTTTT. The entire variable domain, with the rest obtained from reference TRBV7-9 and TRBJ2-2, is as follows: DTGVSQNPRHKITKRGQNVTFRCDPISEHNRLYWYRQTLGQGPEFLTYFQNEAQLEKSRLLSDRFSAERPKGSFSTLEIQRTEQGDSAMYLCASSLDLTGELFFGEGSRLTVL.

V gene TRBV27 combines with J gene TRBJ1-1; D not resolved. The V end was cut by 2 bases, the J end by 3 bases, with 16 bases between. This CDR3 spans 16 amino acids. The germline V gene encodes CDR1 MNHEY and CDR2 SMNVEV (reference sequence). The CDR3 here is CASSLRTPVLDTEAFF. CDR3 DNA sequence: TGTGCCAGCAGTTTAAGGACCCCAGTGTTGGACACTGAAGCTTTCTTT.